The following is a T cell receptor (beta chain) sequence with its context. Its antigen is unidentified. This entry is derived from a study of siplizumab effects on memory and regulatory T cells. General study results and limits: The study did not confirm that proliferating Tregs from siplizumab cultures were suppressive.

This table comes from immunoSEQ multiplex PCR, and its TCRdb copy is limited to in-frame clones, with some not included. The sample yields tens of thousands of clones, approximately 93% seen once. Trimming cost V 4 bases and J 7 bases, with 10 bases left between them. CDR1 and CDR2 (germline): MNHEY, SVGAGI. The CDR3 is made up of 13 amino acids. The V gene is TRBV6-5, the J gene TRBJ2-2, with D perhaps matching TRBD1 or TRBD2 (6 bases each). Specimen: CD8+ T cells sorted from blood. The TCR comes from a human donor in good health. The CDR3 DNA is TGTGCCAGCAGTTCGGAGGGGGGCGGGGAGCTGTTTTTT. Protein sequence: CASSSEGGGELFF.